This TCR beta chain was sequenced during a study of blood T cell repertoires in COVID-19. About the study: Acute and convalescent COVID-19 samples came from the United States, Italy and Spain. PBMCs, B-cell-depleted T cells, or T cells were the source of the cDNA or gDNA that made up the material.

CDR1 and CDR2 (germline): SGHTA, FQGNSA. Trimming took 5 bases from V and 1 from J; bases not matched to a gene: 4. The CDR3 totals 14 residues. As processed by the authors: Amplification of reference gene primers provided the estimated nucleated cell counts. The repertoire was sequenced with immunoSEQ multiplex PCR; TCRdb's copy has only in-frame clones and lacks some. V and J calls and clone size are copied from that table; D and trimming were computed from the DNA. Of some 87,000 clones listed, more than 65% were seen once; the top ten hold around 21%. The chain couples TRBV7-2 to TRBJ2-5, with TRBD2 matching 7 bases. The sample was peripheral blood. The sequence came from a woman of 80 years or more with active or convalescent COVID-19. In nucleotides, the CDR3 is TGTGCCAGCAGCCGGGGAGGGGCCCAAGAGACCCAGTACTTC. Translating gives CASSRGGAQETQYF.